What follows describes a single T cell receptor beta chain. Sequenced by immunoSEQ multiplex PCR; TCRdb stores in-frame clones only, minus some. Of about 170,000 clones in the sample, 82% were seen once. This entry belongs to a study of blood T cell repertoires in COVID-19. Study-level information: PBMCs, B-cell-depleted T cells, or T cells provided the cDNA or gDNA that made up the material.

The CDR3 sequence is 15 residues long. Trimming removed 10 bases from V and 3 bases from J; junction bases left unmatched: 11. Per the germline V gene, CDR1 is LNHDA and CDR2 is SQIVND (reference sequence). Sequenced material: peripheral blood. This sequence originates from a woman older than 75 with active or convalescent COVID-19. The chain employs TRBV19 and TRBJ1-1, with TRBD1 identical over 10 bases. The CDR3 sequence: CATNPRDRGDTEAFF. CDR3 nucleotide sequence: TGTGCCACCAATCCCCGGGACAGGGGAGACACTGAAGCTTTCTTT.